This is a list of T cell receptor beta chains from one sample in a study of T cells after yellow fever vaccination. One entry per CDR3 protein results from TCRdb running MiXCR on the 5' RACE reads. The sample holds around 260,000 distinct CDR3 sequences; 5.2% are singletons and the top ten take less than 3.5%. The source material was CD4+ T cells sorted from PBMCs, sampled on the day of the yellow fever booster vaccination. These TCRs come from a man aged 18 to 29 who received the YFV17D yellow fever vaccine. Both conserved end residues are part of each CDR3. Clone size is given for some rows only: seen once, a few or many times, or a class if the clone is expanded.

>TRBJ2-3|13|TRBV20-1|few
CSARWGSTDTQYF
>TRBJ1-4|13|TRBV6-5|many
CASRLGTNEKLFF
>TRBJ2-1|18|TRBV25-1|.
CASSDGTSGGGSYNEQFF
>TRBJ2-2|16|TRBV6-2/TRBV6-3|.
CASTKLAGVVTGELFF
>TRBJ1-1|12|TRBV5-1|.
CASREVDTEAFF
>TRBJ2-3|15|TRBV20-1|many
CSAREASGDTDTQYF
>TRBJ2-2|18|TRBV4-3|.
CASSQEASGGGNTGELFF
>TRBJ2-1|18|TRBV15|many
CATSSVTLLQPLYNEQFF
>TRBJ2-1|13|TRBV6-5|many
CASSWRRSNEQFF
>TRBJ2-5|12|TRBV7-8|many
CASSLFSETQYF
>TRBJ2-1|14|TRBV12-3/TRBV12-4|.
CASSFPPGGNEQFF
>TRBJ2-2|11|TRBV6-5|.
CASRHGGELFF
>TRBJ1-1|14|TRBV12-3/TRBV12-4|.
CASSSRTGNTEAFF
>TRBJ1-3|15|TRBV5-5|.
CASSFRYGSGNTIYF
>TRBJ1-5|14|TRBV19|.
CASSITGVNQPQHF
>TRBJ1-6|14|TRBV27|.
CASSASSYNSPLHF
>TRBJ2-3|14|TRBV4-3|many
CASSQEAATDTQYF
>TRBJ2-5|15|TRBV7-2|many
CASSLVSGDGETQYF
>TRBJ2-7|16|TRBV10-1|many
CASSELPGQGIYEQYF
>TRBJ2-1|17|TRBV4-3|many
CASSQGLAGGSYNEQFF
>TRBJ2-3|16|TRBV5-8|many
CASSLGGDFSTDTQYF
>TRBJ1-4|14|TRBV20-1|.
CSASMFATNEKLFF
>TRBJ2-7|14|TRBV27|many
CASSFQGAPYEQYF
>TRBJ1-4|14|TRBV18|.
CASRSGRGSEKLFF
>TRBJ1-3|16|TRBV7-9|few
CASSFPTSVGRNTIYF
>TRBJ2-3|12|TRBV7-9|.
CASNGGTDTQYF
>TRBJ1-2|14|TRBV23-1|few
CASAKDSSNYGYTF
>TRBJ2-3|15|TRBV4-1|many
CASSRIDSPVDTQYF
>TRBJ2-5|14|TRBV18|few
CASSPVLRSETQYF
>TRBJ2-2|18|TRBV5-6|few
CASSLAESSGRRRGELFF
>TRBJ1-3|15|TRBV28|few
CASSFPGTSGNTIYF
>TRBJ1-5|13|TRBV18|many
CASGAGEDQPQHF
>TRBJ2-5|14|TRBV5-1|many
CASSLGGLKETQYF
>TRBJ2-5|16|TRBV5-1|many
CASSLDPSGAQETQYF
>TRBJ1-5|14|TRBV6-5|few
CASSRDRLGQPQHF
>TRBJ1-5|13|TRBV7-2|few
CASSLGEQYPQHF
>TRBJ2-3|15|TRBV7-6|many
CASSLRAGPTDTQYF
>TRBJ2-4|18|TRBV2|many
CASSDLGLAARAKNIQYF
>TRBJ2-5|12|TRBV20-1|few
CRVGRPGETQYF
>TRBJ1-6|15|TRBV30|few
CASSTGLLYNSPLHF
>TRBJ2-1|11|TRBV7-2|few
CASSWGGQQFF
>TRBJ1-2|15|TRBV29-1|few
CSVGAGGRGSYGYTF
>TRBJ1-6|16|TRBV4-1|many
CASSHRRDRSYSPLHF
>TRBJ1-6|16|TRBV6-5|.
CASSYGEGARNSPLHF
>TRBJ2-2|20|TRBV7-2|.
CASSLAPPLAGGPRTGELFF
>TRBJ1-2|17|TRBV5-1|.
CASSLAAPILINYGYTF
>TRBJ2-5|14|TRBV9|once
CASSVSRQGETQYF
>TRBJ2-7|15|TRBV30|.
CAWSILGTVPYEQYF
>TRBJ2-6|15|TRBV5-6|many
CASSLGTSGANVLTF
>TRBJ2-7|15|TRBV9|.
CASSVTGTGTYEQYF
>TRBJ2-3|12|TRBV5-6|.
CASSFNPNGPHF
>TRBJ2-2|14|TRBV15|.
CATRQGANTGELFF
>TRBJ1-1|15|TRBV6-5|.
CASSTSGTGYTEAFF
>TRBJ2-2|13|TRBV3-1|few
CASIQLGTGELFF